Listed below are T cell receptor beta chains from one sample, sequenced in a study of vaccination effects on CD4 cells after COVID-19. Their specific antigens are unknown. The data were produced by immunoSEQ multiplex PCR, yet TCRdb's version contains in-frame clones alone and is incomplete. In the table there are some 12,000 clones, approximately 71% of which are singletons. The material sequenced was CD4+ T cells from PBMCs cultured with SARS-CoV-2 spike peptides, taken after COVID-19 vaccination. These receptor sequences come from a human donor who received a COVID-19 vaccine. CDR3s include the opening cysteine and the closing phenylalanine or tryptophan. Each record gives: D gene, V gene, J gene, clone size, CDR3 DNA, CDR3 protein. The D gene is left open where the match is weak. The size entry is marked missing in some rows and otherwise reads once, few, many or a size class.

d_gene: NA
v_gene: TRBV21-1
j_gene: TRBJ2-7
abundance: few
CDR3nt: TGTGCCAGCAGCGGCGGGGCAACCCCCTACGAGCAGTACTTC
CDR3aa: CASSGGATPYEQYF

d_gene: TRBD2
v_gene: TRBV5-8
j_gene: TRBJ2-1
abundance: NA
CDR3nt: TGTGCCAGCAACCCGTTGGCGGGGGGGCCAAGTGAGCAGTTCTTC
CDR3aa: CASNPLAGGPSEQFF

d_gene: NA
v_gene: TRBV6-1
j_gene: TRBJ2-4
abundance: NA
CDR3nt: TGTGCCAGCAGTGAAGCGCGAGGGGCCGGGCTAGGAGGGGCCAAAAACATTCAGTACTTC
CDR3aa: CASSEARGAGLGGAKNIQYF

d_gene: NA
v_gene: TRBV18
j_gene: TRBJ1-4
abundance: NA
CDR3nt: TGTGCCAGCTCACCACGGGCAGGCCCTAACGAAAAACTGTTTTTT
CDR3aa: CASSPRAGPNEKLFF

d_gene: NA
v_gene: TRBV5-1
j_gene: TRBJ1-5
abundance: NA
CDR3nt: TGCGCCAGCAGATCGGGGAGCGGTGGCAATCAGCCCCAGCATTTT
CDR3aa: CASRSGSGGNQPQHF

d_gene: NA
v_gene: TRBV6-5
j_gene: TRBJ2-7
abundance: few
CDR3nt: TGTGCCAGCAGTTACACCTCCTTTACCAGCTCCTACGAGCAGTACTTC
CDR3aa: CASSYTSFTSSYEQYF

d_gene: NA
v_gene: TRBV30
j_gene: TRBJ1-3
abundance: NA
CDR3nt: TGTGCCTGGAGCCCCTGGGGTCGGGGTATCTCTGGAAACACCATATATTTT
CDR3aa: CAWSPWGRGISGNTIYF

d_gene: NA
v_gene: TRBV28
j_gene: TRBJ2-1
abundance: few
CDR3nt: TGTGCCAGCAGTTTCCCTACCAATCTACTCAGGCAGGGGGGGTACAATGAGCAGTTCTTC
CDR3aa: CASSFPTNLLRQGGYNEQFF

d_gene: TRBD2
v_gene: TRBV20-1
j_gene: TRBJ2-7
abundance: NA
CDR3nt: TGCAGTCCTATAGCGGGGCGCGAGCAGTACTTC
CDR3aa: CSPIAGREQYF

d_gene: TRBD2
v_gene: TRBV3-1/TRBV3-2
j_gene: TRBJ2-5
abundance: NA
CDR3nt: TGTGCCAGCAGCCAAGAAGGGGGACTAGCGGGGGAGTACCAAGAGACCCAGTACTTC
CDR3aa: CASSQEGGLAGEYQETQYF

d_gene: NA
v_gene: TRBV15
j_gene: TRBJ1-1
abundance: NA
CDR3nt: TGTGCCACCAGCAGAGATACGACTGAAGCTTTCTTT
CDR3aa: CATSRDTTEAFF

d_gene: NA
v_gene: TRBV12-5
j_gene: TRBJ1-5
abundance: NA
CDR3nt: TGTGCTAGTGGCACCCTATGGGGAAATCAGCCCCAGCATTTT
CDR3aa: CASGTLWGNQPQHF

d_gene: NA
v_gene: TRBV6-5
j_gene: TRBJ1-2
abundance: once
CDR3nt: TGTGCCACCAGGAACGTCGGGGGGCGTCATGGCTACACCTTC
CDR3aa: CATRNVGGRHGYTF

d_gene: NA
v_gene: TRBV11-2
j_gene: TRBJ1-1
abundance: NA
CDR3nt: TGTGCCAGCAGCTTAGATCCAAGCTCGAACACTGAAGCTTTCTTT
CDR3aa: CASSLDPSSNTEAFF

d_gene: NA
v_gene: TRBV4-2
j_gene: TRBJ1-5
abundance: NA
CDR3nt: TGTGCCAGCAGCCAAGGGGTTAGCAATCAGCCCCAGCATTTT
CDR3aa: CASSQGVSNQPQHF

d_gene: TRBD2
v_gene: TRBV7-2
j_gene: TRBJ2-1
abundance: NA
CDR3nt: TGTGCCAGCAGCTCCCTGGCGGGAGGATGGAATGAGCAGTTCTTC
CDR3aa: CASSSLAGGWNEQFF

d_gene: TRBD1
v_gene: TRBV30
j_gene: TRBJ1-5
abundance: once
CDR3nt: TGTGCCTGGAGTCGACAGGGAAATCAGCCCCAGCATTTT
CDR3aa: CAWSRQGNQPQHF

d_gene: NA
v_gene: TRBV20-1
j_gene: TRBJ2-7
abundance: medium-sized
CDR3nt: TGCAGTGCTCCCCGGGGGTACGAGCAGTACTTC
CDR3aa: CSAPRGYEQYF

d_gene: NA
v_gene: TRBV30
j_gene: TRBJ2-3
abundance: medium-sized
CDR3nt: TGTGCCTGGAGTACTAACACAGATACGCAGTATTTT
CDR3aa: CAWSTNTDTQYF

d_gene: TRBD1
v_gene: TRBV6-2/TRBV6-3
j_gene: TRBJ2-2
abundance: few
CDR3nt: TGTGCCAGCAGTCTTGGACAGGGAACGGCCGGGGAGCTGTTTTTT
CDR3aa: CASSLGQGTAGELFF

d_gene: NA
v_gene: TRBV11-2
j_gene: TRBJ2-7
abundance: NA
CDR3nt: TGTGCCAGGGGCCCCGGGACCGCCGACGAGCAGTACTTC
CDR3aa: CARGPGTADEQYF

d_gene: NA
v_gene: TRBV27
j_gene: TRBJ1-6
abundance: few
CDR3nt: TGTGCCAGCAGTTTTACGACAGGCCTAAATTCACCCCTCCACTTT
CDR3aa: CASSFTTGLNSPLHF

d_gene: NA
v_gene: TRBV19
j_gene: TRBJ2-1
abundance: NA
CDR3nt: TGTGCCAGTAGTATACGGGGTCCCCTAAATGAGCAGTTCTTC
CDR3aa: CASSIRGPLNEQFF

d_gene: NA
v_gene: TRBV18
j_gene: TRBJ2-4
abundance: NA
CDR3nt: TGTGCCAGCTCACTTTTGACTACCCAGGGGGGCAAAAACATTCAGTACTTC
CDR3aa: CASSLLTTQGGKNIQYF

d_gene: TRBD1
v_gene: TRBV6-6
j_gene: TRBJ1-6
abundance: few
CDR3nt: TGTGCCAGCAGTCTCTCCCGGACAGGATTTAGCTCCTATAATTCACCCCTCCACTTT
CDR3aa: CASSLSRTGFSSYNSPLHF

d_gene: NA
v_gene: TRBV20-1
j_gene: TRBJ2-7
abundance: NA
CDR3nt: TGCAGTGCGGGGATAGGGGAGCAGTACTTC
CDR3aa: CSAGIGEQYF

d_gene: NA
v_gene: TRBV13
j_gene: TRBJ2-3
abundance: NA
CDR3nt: TGTGCCAGCAGCTTAAGGGCGGGCACAGATACGCAGTATTTT
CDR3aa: CASSLRAGTDTQYF

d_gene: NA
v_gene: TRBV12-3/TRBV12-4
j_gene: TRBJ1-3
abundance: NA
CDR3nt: TGTGCCAGCAGTTCCTCGGACAAAAACACCATATATTTT
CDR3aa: CASSSSDKNTIYF

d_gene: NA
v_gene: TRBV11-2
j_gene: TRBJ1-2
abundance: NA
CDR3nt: TGTGCCAGCAGCCGAGCGGGGCAGGGTGGCTACACCTTC
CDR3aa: CASSRAGQGGYTF

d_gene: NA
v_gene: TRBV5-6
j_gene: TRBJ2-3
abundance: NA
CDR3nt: TGTGCCAGCGCCCAGGGTAGGAGGGGAGATACGCAGTATTTT
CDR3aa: CASAQGRRGDTQYF

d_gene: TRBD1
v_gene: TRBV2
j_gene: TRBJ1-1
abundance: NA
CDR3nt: TGTGCCAGCAGCTTCAGGACAGGGCCTGAAGCTTTCTTT
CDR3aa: CASSFRTGPEAFF

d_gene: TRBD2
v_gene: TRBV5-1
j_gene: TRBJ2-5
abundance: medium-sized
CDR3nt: TGCGCCAGCAGCTACGCTAGCGGGAGAGGTGAGACCCAGTACTTC
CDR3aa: CASSYASGRGETQYF

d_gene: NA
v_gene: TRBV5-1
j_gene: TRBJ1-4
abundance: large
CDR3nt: TGCGCCAGCAGCGATCGGACAGAGAATGAAAAACTGTTTTTT
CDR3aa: CASSDRTENEKLFF

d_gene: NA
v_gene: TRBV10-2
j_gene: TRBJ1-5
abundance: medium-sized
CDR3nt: TGCGCCAGCAGCGACGAGTGGGGCAATCAGCCCCAGCATTTT
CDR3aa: CASSDEWGNQPQHF

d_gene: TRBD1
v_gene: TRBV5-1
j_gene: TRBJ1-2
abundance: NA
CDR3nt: TGCGCCAGCAGCTGGGGGACAGGGAGGTATAGAGATGGCTACACCTTC
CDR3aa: CASSWGTGRYRDGYTF

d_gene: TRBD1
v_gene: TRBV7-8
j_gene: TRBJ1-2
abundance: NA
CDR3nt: TGTGCCAGCAGCTTAAACGCAGGGGGCTCCCATGGCTACACCTTC
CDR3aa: CASSLNAGGSHGYTF

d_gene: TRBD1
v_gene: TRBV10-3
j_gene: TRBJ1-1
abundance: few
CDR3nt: TGTGCCATCAGTCGGACAGGGGGAGTAACTGAAGCTTTCTTT
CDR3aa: CAISRTGGVTEAFF